This TCR beta chain was sequenced for a study of blood T cell repertoires in COVID-19. This study enrolled people aged 18 to 89 from roughly 24 US geographic areas. CDR1 and CDR2 (germline): MGHDK, SYGVNS. The CDR3 is made up of 14 amino acids. V was shortened by 3 bases and J by 4 bases, with 10 bases between the two germline ends. Measured with immunoSEQ multiplex PCR; TCRdb has only the in-frame clones, and not every one. The data contain 260,000 or so clones, 65% to 90% of them singletons. The specimen was PBMCs or T cells enriched from blood (not recorded which). The rearrangement joins TRBV25-1 to TRBJ1-3; D is possibly TRBD1 (6 bases). The TCR sequence derives from a young man who had recovered from COVID-19. CDR3 bases: TGTGCCAGCAGTGAGTGGACAGAGGGAAACACCATATATTTT. As protein: CASSEWTEGNTIYF.